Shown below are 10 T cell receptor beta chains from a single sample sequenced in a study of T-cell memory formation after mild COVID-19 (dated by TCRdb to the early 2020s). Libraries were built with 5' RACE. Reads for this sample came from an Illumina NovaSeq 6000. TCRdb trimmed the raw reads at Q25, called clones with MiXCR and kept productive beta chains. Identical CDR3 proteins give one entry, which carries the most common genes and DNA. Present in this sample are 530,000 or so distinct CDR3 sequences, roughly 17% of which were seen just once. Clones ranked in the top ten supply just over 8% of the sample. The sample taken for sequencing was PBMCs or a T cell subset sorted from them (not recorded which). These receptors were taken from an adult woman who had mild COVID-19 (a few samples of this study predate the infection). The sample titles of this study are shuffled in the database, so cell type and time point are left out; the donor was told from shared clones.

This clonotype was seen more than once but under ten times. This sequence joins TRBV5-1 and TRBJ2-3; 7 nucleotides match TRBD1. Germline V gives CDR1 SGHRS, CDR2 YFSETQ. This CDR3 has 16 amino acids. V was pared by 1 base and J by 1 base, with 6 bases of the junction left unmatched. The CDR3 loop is CASSLPTGTGTDTQYF. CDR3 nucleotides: TGCGCCAGCAGCTTGCCGACAGGGACGGGCACAGATACGCAGTATTTT.

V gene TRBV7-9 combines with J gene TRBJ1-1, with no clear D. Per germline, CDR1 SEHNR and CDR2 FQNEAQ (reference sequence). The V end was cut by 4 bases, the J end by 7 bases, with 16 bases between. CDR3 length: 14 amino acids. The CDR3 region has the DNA TGTGCCAGCAGCTGGGGTCCTGCGTTGGGTGAAGCTTTCTTT. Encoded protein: CASSWGPALGEAFF.

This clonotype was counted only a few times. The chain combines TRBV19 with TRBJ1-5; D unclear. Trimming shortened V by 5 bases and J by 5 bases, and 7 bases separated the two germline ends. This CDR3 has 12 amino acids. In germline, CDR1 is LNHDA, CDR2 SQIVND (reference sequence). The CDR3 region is CASSSYDQPQHF. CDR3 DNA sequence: TGTGCCAGTAGTTCATATGATCAGCCCCAGCATTTT.

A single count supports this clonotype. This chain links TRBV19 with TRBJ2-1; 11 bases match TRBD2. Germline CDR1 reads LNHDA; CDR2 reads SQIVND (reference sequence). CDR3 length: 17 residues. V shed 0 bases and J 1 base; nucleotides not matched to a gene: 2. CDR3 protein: CASSIDLAGGSYNEQFF. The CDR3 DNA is TGTGCCAGTAGTATAGACCTAGCGGGAGGTTCCTACAATGAGCAGTTCTTC.

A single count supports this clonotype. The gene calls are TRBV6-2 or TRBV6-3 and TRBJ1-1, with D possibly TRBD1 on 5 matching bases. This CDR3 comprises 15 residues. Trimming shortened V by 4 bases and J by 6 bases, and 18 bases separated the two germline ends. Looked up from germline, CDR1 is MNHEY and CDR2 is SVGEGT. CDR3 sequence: CASSSTYGDGPEAFF. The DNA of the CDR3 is TGTGCCAGCAGTTCCACTTACGGGGACGGCCCTGAAGCTTTCTTT.

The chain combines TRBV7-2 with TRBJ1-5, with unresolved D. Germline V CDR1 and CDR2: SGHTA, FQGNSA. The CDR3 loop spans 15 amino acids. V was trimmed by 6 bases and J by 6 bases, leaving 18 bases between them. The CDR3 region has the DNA TGTGCCAGCAGTCTCGACTTCAACGAGGGTCAGCCCCAGCATTTT. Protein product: CASSLDFNEGQPQHF.

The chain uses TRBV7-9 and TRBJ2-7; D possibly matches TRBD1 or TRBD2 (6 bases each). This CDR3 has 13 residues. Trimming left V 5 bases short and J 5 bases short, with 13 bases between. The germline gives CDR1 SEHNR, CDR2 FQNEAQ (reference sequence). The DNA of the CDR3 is TGTGCCAGCAGCAGGGGGGAGACCCACGAGCAGTACTTC. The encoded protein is CASSRGETHEQYF. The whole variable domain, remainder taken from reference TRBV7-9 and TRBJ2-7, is DTGVSQNPRHKITKRGQNVTFRCDPISEHNRLYWYRQTLGQGPEFLTYFQNEAQLEKSRLLSDRFSAERPKGSFSTLEIQRTEQGDSAMYLCASSRGETHEQYFGPGTRLTVT.

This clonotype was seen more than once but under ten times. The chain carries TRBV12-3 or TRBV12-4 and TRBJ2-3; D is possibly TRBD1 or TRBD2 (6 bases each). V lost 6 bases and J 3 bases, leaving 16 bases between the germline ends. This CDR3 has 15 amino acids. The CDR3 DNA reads TGTGCCAGCAGCCCAGGGGCGGGGATTACAGATACGCAGTATTTT. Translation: CASSPGAGITDTQYF.

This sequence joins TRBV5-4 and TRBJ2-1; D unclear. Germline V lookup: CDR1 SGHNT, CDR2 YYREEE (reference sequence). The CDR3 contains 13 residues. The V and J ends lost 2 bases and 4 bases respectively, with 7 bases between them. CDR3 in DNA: TGTGCCAGCAGCTTCACTGGTTACAATGAGCAGTTCTTC. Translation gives CASSFTGYNEQFF.

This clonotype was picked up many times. CDR3 region: CASSQSPGSTDTQYF. In nucleotides, the CDR3 is TGTGCCAGCAGCCAGTCCCCCGGCAGCACAGATACGCAGTATTTT. The rearrangement joins TRBV9 to TRBJ2-3; D unresolved. Germline CDR1 SGDLS, CDR2 YYNGEE. With 4 bases removed from V and 0 bases from J, the gap between germline ends came to 12 bases. This CDR3 has 15 amino acids.